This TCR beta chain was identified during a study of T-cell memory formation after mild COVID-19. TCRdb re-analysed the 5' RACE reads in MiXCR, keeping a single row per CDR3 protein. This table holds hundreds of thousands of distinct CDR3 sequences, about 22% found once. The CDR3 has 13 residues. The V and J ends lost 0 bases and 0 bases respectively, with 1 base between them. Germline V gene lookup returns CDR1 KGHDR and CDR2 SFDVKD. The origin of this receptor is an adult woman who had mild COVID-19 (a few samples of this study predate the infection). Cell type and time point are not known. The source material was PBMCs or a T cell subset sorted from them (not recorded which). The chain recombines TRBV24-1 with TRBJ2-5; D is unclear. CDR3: CATSDLYQETQYF. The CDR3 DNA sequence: TGTGCCACCAGTGATTTGTACCAAGAGACCCAGTACTTC.